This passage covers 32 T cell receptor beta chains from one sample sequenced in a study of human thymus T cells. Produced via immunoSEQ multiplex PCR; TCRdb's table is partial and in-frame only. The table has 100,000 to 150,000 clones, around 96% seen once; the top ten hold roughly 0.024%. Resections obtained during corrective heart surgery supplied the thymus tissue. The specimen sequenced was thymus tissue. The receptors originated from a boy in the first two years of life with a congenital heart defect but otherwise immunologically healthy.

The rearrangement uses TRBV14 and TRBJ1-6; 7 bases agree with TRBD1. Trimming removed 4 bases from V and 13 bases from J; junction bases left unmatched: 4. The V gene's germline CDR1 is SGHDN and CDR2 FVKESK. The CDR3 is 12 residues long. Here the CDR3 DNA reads TGTGCCAGCAGCCGACAGGGTGGGCCCCTCCACTTT. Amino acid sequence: CASSRQGGPLHF.

CDR3 nucleotides: TGTGCCAGCCGCTACAGTCCAACTAATGAAAAACTGTTTTTT. This translates into CASRYSPTNEKLFF. J is TRBJ1-4 and V is TRBV7-2; D is uncertain. With 8 bases removed from V and 0 bases from J, the gap between germline ends came to 10 bases. In germline, CDR1 is SGHTA, CDR2 FQGNSA. The CDR3 contains 14 residues.

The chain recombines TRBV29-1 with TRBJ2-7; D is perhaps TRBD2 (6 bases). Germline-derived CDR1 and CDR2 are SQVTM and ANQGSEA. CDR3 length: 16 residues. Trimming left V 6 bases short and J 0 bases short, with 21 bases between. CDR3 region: CSVQLLSNGGSYEQYF. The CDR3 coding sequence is TGCAGCGTCCAACTTCTGTCAAACGGGGGCTCCTACGAGCAGTACTTC.

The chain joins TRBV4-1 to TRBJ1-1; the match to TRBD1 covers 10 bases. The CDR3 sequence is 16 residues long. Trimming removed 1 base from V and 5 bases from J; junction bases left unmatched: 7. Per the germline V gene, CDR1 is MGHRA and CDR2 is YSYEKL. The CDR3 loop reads CASSQGGTGERTEAFF. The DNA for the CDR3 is TGCGCCAGCAGCCAAGGGGGGACAGGGGAAAGAACTGAAGCTTTCTTT.

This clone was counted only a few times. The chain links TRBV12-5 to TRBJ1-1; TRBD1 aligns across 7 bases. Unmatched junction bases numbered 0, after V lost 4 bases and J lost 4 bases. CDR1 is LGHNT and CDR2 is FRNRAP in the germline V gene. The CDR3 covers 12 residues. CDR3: CASGYRGTEAFF. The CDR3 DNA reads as TGTGCTAGTGGTTACAGGGGCACTGAAGCTTTCTTT. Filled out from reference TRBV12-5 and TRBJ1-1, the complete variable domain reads DARVTQTPRHKVTEMGQEVTMRCQPILGHNTVFWYRQTMMQGLELLAYFRNRAPLDDSGMPKDRFSAEMPDATLATLKIQPSEPRDSAVYFCASGYRGTEAFFGQGTRLTVV.

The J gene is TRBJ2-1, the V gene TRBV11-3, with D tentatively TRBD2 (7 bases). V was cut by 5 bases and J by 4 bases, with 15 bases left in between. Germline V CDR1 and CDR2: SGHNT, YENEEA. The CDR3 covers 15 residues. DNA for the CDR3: TGTGCCAGCAGCGGGGGGGGCGGAGATTACAATGAGCAGTTCTTC. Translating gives CASSGGGGDYNEQFF.

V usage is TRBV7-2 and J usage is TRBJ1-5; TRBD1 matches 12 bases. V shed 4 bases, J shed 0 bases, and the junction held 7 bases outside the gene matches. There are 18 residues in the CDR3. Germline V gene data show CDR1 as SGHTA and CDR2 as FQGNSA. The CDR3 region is CASSSGTGGIVSNQPQHF. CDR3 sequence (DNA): TGTGCCAGCAGCTCCGGGACAGGGGGCATCGTTAGCAATCAGCCCCAGCATTTT.

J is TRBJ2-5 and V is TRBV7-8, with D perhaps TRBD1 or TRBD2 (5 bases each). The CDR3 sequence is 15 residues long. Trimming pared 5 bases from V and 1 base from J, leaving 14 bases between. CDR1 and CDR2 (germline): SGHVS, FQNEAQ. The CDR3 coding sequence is TGTGCCAGCAGCCTCGGGACCCAGGGCCAAGAGACCCAGTACTTC. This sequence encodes CASSLGTQGQETQYF. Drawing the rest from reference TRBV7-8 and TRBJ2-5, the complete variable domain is GAGVSQSPRYKVAKRGQDVALRCDPISGHVSLFWYQQALGQGPEFLTYFQNEAQLDKSGLPSDRFFAERPEGSVSTLKIQRTQQEDSAVYLCASSLGTQGQETQYFGPGTRLLVL.

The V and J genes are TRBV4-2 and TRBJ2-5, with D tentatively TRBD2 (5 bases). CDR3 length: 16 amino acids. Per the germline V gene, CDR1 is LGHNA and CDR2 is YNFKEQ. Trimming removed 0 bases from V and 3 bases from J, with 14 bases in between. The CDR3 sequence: CASSQDPAWRKETQYF. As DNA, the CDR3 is TGTGCCAGCAGCCAAGATCCGGCCTGGAGGAAAGAGACCCAGTACTTC.

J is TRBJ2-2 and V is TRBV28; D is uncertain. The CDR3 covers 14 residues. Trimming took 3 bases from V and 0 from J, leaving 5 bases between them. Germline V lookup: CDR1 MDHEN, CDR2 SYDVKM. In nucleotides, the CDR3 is TGTGCCAGCAGTTTTAACGCGAACACCGGGGAGCTGTTTTTT. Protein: CASSFNANTGELFF. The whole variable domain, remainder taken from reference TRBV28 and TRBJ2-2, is DVKVTQSSRYLVKRTGEKVFLECVQDMDHENMFWYRQDPGLGLRLIYFSYDVKMKEKGDIPEGYSVSREKKERFSLILESASTNQTSMYLCASSFNANTGELFFGEGSRLTVL.

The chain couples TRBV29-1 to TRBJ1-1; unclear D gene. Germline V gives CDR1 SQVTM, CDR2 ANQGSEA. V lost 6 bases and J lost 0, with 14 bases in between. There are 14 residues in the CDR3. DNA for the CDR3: TGCAGCGTCCTTAGGAGAGGGATGAACACTGAAGCTTTCTTT. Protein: CSVLRRGMNTEAFF.

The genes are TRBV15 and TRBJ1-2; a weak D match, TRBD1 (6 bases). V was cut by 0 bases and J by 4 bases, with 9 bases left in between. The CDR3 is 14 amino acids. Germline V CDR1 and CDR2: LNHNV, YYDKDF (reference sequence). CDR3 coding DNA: TGTGCCACCAGCAGAGATAGGGGGAGCTATGGCTACACCTTC. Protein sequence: CATSRDRGSYGYTF.

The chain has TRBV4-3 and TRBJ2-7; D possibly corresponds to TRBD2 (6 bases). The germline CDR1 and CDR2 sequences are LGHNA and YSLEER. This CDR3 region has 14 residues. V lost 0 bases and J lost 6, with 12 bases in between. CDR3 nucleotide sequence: TGCGCCAGCAGCCAAGACGGGGGAACGTCCGAGCAGTACTTC. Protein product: CASSQDGGTSEQYF.

The CDR3 loop is CASSLEGGTSGDRSYNEQFF. The CDR3 DNA sequence: TGTGCCAGCAGCTTAGAGGGGGGGACTAGCGGGGACCGCTCCTACAATGAGCAGTTCTTC. The genes are TRBV11-2 and TRBJ2-1; TRBD2 agrees at 13 bases. This CDR3 has 20 amino acids. Germline CDR1 and CDR2: SGHAT and FQNNGV. V trimming: 0 bases; J trimming: 0 bases; junction bases outside the gene matches: 8.

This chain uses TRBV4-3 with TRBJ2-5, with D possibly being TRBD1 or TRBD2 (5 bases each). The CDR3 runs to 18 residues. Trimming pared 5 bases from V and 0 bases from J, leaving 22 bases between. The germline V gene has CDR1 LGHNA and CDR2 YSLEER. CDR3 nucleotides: TGCGCCAGCAGCACGGGGCAGGGACCGGGGCAAAACCAAGAGACCCAGTACTTC. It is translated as CASSTGQGPGQNQETQYF.

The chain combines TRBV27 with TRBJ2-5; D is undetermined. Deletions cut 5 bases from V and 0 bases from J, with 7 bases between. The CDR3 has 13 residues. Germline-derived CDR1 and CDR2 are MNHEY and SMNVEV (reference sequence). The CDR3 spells CASSPRYQETQYF. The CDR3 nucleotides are TGTGCCAGCAGTCCGCGGTACCAAGAGACCCAGTACTTC.

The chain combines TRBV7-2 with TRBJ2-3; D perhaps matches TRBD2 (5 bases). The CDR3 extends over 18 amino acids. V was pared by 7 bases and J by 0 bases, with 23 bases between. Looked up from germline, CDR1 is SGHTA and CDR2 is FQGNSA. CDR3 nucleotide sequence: TGTGCCAGCACCAAATTTTCCGTTAGGCGGGCTAGCACAGATACGCAGTATTTT. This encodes CASTKFSVRRASTDTQYF.

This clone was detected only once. The CDR3 sequence: CASSMTGGTETQYF. The CDR3 region has the DNA TGTGCCAGCAGTATGACAGGGGGCACGGAGACCCAGTACTTC. V gene TRBV6-5 combines with J gene TRBJ2-5, with 10 positions matching TRBD1. V shed 5 bases and J 5 bases; nucleotides not matched to a gene: 5. Germline V gives CDR1 MNHEY, CDR2 SVGAGI. CDR3 length equals 14 residues.

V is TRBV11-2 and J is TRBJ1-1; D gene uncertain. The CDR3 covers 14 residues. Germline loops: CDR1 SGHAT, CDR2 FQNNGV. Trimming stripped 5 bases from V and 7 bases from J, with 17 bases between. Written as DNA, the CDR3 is TGTGCCAGCAGCCCGAACTCTCCGGGCAGTGAAGCTTTCTTT. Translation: CASSPNSPGSEAFF.

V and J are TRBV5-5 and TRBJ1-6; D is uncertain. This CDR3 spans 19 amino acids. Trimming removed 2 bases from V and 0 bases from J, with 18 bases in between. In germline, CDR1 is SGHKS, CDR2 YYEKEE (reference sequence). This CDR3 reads CASSLGGRRMSSYNSPLHF. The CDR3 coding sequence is TGTGCCAGCAGCTTAGGCGGACGGAGGATGAGCTCCTATAATTCACCCCTCCACTTT.

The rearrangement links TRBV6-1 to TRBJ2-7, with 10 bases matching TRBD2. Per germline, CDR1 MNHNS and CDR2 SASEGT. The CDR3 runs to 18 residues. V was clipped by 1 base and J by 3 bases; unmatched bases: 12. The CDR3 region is CASSEGLAGGTSGYEQYF. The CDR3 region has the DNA TGTGCCAGCAGTGAAGGGTTAGCGGGGGGAACATCGGGCTACGAGCAGTACTTC.

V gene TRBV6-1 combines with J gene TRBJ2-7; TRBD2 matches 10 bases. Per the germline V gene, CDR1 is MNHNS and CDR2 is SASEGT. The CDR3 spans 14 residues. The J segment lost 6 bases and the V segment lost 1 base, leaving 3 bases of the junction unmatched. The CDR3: CASSEETSGFEQYF. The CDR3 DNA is TGTGCCAGCAGTGAAGAGACTAGCGGGTTCGAGCAGTACTTC.

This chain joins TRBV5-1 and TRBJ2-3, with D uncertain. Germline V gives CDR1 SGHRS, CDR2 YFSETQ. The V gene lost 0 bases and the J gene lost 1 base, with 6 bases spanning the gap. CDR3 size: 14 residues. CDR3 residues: CASSLDSGTDTQYF. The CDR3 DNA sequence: TGCGCCAGCAGCTTGGACTCCGGCACAGATACGCAGTATTTT.

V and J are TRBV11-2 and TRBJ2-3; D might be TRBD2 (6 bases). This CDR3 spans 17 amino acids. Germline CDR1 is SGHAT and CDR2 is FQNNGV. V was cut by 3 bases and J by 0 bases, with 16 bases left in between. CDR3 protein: CASSFTPGRESTDTQYF. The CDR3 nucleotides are TGTGCCAGCAGCTTCACTCCGGGGCGGGAAAGCACAGATACGCAGTATTTT. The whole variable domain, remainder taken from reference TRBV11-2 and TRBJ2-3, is EAGVAQSPRYKIIEKRQSVAFWCNPISGHATLYWYQQILGQGPKLLIQFQNNGVVDDSQLPKDRFSAERLKGVDSTLKIQPAKLEDSAVYLCASSFTPGRESTDTQYFGPGTRLTVL.

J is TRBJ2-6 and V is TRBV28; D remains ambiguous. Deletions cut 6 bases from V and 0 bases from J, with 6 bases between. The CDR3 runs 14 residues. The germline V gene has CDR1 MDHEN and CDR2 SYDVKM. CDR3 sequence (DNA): TGTGCCAGCAGGTCGGTCTCTGGGGCCAACGTCCTGACTTTC. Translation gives CASRSVSGANVLTF.

The CDR3 coding sequence is TGTGCCAGCAGTCCACGAAGGGACGGAAACTATGGCTACACCTTC. Translating it yields CASSPRRDGNYGYTF. This chain uses TRBV6-1 with TRBJ1-2; TRBD1 might be the D (5 bases). Germline lookup yields CDR1 MNHNS and CDR2 SASEGT. The germline V and J ends were trimmed by 5 bases and 2 bases, with 15 bases remaining between them. The CDR3 consists of 15 residues.

The CDR3 sequence is CASSFREINYGYTF. The CDR3 region has the DNA TGTGCCAGCAGCTTTCGGGAAATTAACTATGGCTACACCTTC. The rearrangement uses TRBV7-2 and TRBJ1-2; the D is unclear. The CDR3 is 14 residues long. Trimming pared 3 bases from V and 1 base from J, leaving 9 bases between. Germline V gives CDR1 SGHTA, CDR2 FQGNSA. The whole variable domain, filled in from reference TRBV7-2 and TRBJ1-2, reads GAGVSQSPSNKVTEKGKDVELRCDPISGHTALYWYRQSLGQGLEFLIYFQGNSAPDKSGLPSDRFSAERTGGSVSTLTIQRTQQEDSAVYLCASSFREINYGYTFGSGTRLTVV.

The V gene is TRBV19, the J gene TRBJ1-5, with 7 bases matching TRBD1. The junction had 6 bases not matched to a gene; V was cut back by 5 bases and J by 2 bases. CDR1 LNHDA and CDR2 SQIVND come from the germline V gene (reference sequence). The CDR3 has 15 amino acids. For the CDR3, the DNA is TGTGCCAGTAGTCGCAGTCAGGGGGGCAATCAGCCCCAGCATTTT. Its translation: CASSRSQGGNQPQHF.

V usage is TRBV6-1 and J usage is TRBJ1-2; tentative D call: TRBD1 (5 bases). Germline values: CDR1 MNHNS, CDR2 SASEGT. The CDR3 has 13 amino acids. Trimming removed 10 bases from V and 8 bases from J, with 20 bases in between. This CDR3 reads CATTITSEGGYTF. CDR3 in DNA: TGTGCCACCACTATTACGAGTGAGGGGGGCTACACCTTC.

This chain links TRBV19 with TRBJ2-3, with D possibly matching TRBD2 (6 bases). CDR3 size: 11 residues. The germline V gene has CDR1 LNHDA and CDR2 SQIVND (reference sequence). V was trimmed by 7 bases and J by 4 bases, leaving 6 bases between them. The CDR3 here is CASTGADTQYF. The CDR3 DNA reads TGTGCCAGTACGGGGGCAGATACGCAGTATTTT.

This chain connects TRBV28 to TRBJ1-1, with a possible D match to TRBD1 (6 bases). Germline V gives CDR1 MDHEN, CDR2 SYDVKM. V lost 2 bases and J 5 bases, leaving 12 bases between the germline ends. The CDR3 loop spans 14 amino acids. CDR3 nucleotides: TGTGCCAGCAGTTTACCACAGGGAGGGACTGAAGCTTTCTTT. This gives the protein CASSLPQGGTEAFF.

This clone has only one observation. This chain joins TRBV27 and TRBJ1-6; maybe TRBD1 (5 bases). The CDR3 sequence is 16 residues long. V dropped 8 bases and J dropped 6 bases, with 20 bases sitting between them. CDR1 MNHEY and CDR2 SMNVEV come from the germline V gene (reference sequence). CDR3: CASRGWAAVFNSPLHF. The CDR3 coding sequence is TGTGCCAGCCGGGGGTGGGCGGCTGTCTTTAATTCACCCCTCCACTTT.